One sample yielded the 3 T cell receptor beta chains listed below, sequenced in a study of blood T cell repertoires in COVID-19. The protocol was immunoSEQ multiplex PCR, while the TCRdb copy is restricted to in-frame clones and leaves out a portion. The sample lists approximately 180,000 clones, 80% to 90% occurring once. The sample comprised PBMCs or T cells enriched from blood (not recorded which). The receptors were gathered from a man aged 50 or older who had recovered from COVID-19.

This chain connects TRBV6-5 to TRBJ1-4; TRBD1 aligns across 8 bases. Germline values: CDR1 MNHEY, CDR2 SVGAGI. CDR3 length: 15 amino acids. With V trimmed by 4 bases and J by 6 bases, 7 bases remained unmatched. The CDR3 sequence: CASSWQGAKDEKLFF. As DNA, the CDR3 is TGTGCCAGCAGTTGGCAGGGGGCGAAGGATGAAAAACTGTTTTTT.

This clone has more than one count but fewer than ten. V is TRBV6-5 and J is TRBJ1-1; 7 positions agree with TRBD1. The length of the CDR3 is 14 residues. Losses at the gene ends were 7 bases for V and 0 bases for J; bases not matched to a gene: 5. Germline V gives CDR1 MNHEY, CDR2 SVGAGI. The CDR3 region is CASKTGTVNTEAFF. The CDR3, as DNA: TGTGCCAGCAAAACAGGGACAGTGAACACTGAAGCTTTCTTT.

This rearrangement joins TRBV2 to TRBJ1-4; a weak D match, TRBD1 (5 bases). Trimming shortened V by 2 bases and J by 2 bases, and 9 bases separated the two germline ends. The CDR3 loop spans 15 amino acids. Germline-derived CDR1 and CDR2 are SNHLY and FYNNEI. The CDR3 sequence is CASSEYGGTNEKLFF. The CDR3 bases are TGTGCCAGCAGTGAATACGGGGGTACTAATGAAAAACTGTTTTTT. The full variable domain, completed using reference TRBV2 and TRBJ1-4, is EPEVTQTPSHQVTQMGQEVILRCVPISNHLYFYWYRQILGQKVEFLVSFYNNEISEKSEIFDDQFSVERPDGSNFTLKIRSTKLEDSAMYFCASSEYGGTNEKLFFGSGTQLSVL.